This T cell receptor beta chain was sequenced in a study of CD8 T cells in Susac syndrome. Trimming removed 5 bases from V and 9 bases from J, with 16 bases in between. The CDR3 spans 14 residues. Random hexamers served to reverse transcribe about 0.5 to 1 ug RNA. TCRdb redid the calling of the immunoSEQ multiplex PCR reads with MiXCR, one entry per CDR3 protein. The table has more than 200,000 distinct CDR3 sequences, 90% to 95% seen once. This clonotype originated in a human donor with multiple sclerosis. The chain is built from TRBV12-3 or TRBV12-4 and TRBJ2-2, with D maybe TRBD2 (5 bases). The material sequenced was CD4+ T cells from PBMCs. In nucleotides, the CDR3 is TGTGCCAGCAGTAAAGTGGGAGCCCACCGGGAGCTGTTTTTT. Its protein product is CASSKVGAHRELFF.